These 15 T cell receptor beta chains were sequenced from one sample in a study of Tregs in tolerant kidney transplant recipients (dated by TCRdb to about 2019). This sample's time point label indicates: 6 months after combined kidney and bone marrow transplant. The transplants used related donors along with nonmyeloablative bone marrow transplantation, and in the human trials mixed chimerism was transient. The protocol used for the library was the immunoSEQ multiplex PCR assay. This immuneACCESS table, as held by TCRdb, lists in-frame sequences with V and J called but not all clones. Of the missing ones, under half trace to an unresolved V gene in checked studies; the others have no known cause. The sample table includes about 6,300 clones. In total, the top ten clones hold 5.5% to 6.5% of the sample. Sequencing used CD4+ T cells from blood (PBMCs), obtained 6 months after the transplant. All receptors come from a human patient who received a combined kidney and bone marrow transplant. Following a transplant, some T cells may be graft donor cells, not patient cells.

The covered CDR3 bases are TGCGCCAGCAGCTGGGAACAGGGGTACCAAGAGACC. Protein: CASSWEQGYQET. The full CDR3 protein is CASSWEQGYQETQYF. This chain joins TRBV5-1 and TRBJ2-5; 7 bases match TRBD1. Coverage ceases 3 residues before the CDR3 finishes, and the germline J gene fills in the end. Trimming took 3 bases from V and 0 from J; bases not matched to a gene: 5. Germline V gene lookup returns CDR1 SGHRS and CDR2 YFSETQ. The CDR3 totals 15 residues.

Points on this clone: The read ends 3 residues shy of where the CDR3 ends; the end is completed using the germline J gene. The V and J genes are TRBV10-1 and TRBJ2-5; 9 bases agree with TRBD1. Germline V CDR1 and CDR2: WNHNN, SYGVQD (reference sequence). V was clipped by 3 bases and J by 2 bases; unmatched bases: 1. There are 14 residues in the CDR3. The sequenced CDR3 bases are TGCGCCAGCAGTGAAGGGACAGGGCAAGAGACC. Protein sequence: CASSEGTGQET. The CDR3, in full, reads CASSEGTGQETQYF.

Points on this clone: The read ends 3 residues early relative to the CDR3; the germline J gene fills the gap. The genes are TRBV20-1 and TRBJ2-3; 13 positions agree with TRBD2. The CDR3 loop spans 18 amino acids. V shed 0 bases and J 4 bases; nucleotides not matched to a gene: 10. The germline gives CDR1 DFQATT, CDR2 SNEGSKA (reference sequence). The CDR3 loop reads CSARDTLGLAGDSDTQYF. The CDR3 bases that were read are TGCAGTGCTAGAGATACCCTTGGACTAGCGGGAGACTCAGATACG.

This clone is classed as medium-sized by frequency. The observed sequence ends 3 residues before the CDR3 terminus, with the missing tail filled in from the germline J gene. This sequence joins TRBV13 and TRBJ1-6, with D tentatively TRBD1 (6 bases). V lost 5 bases to trimming and J lost 4 bases, with 9 bases between them. Germline V lookup: CDR1 PRHDT, CDR2 FYEKMQ (reference sequence). The CDR3 has 14 amino acids. CDR3 bases read: TGTGCCAGCAGCCGGACAGAATATAATTCACCC. Translating gives CASSRTEYNSP. In full, the CDR3 reads CASSRTEYNSPLHF.

Turning to this clone: The read finishes 3 residues shy of the CDR3 end, and the germline J gene is used to complete it. V is TRBV7-9 and J is TRBJ1-6; no firm D call. The germline CDR1 and CDR2 sequences are SEHNR and FQNEAQ (reference sequence). The CDR3 runs 15 residues. Trimming left V 2 bases short and J 0 bases short, with 5 bases between. Here the CDR3 reads CASSLTGSYNSPLHF. The sequenced CDR3 bases are TGTGCCAGCAGCTTAACGGGCTCCTATAATTCACCC. Filled out from reference TRBV7-9 and TRBJ1-6, the complete variable domain reads DTGVSQNPRHKITKRGQNVTFRCDPISEHNRLYWYRQTLGQGPEFLTYFQNEAQLEKSRLLSDRFSAERPKGSFSTLEIQRTEQGDSAMYLCASSLTGSYNSPLHFGNGTRLTVT.

Comment on this clone: The read stops 3 residues short of the end of the CDR3; the missing end is completed from the germline J gene. The chain recombines TRBV7-3 with TRBJ2-6; TRBD1 aligns across 7 bases. J gave up 2 bases and V 3 bases, and 1 base lay outside the gene matches. The CDR3 has 15 residues. Looked up from germline, CDR1 is SGHTA and CDR2 is FQGTGA. CDR3 DNA (partial): TGTGCCAGCAGCTTTACAGGGGCTGGGGCCAACGTC. Translated: CASSFTGAGANV. In full, the CDR3 reads CASSFTGAGANVLTF. Full variable domain (outside the CDR3, taken from reference TRBV7-3 and TRBJ2-6): GAGVSQTPSNKVTEKGKYVELRCDPISGHTALYWYRQSLGQGPEFLIYFQGTGAADDSGLPNDRFFAVRPEGSVSTLKIQRTERGDSAVYLCASSFTGAGANVLTFGAGSRLTVL.

On this clone itself: The germline gene is not matched at one end of the junction; a read error may be the cause. The missing CDR3 end, 3 residues past where the read stops, is filled in from the germline J gene. This chain connects TRBV7-7 to TRBJ2-3; 12 bases line up with TRBD2. The CDR3 covers 15 residues. Looked up from germline, CDR1 is SSHAT and CDR2 is FNYEAQ (reference sequence). The CDR3 loop reads CASSKLAGGSDTQYF. The sequenced part of the CDR3 DNA is TGTGCTAGCAGTAAACTAGCGGGAGGATCAGATACG.

On this clone: The read halts 3 residues ahead of the CDR3 end, with the missing end drawn from the germline J gene. This chain connects TRBV20-1 to TRBJ1-1; no clear D. V was clipped by 6 bases and J by 3 bases, with 17 bases between them. CDR1 and CDR2 from the germline V gene are DFQATT and SNEGSKA (reference sequence). The CDR3 loop spans 14 amino acids. The sequenced CDR3 bases are TGCAGTGCCCCGCGGGAGGGTGGGGACACTGAA. Translated: CSAPREGGDTE. The whole CDR3 protein is CSAPREGGDTEAFF.

With respect to this clone: The read finishes 3 residues shy of the CDR3 end, and the germline J gene is used to complete it. This sequence joins TRBV28 and TRBJ1-1; D not resolved. CDR1 MDHEN and CDR2 SYDVKM come from the germline V gene. The CDR3 has 13 residues. Trimming stripped 7 bases from V and 0 bases from J, with 9 bases between. CDR3 DNA, as far as it was read: TGTGCCAGCACCAACACGATGAACACTGAA. Amino acids: CASTNTMNTE. The CDR3 in full is CASTNTMNTEAFF.

Points on this clone: With the read ending 3 residues before the CDR3 end, the germline J gene is used to fill in that end. The chain is built from TRBV5-4 and TRBJ1-1, with D perhaps matching TRBD1 (6 bases). CDR3 length: 16 residues. V lost 1 base and J 5 bases, leaving 18 bases between the germline ends. CDR1 is SGHNT and CDR2 is YYREEE in the germline V gene (reference sequence). Incomplete CDR3 DNA: TGTGCCAGCAGCTTGCGTAGGGGTCAGGGGATGACTGAA. Encoded protein: CASSLRRGQGMTE. From start to end, the CDR3 is CASSLRRGQGMTEAFF.

As regards this clone: The CDR3 goes on 3 residues after the read ends, and that part is filled in from the germline J gene. The chain joins TRBV10-3 to TRBJ2-3; 15 nucleotides agree with TRBD2. Per the germline V gene, CDR1 is ENHRY and CDR2 is SYGVKD. The trim removed 3 bases at V and 4 bases at J, leaving 5 bases unmatched. The CDR3 is 17 residues long. The CDR3 spells CAISDIGLAGGPDTQYF. CDR3 bases read: TGTGCCATCAGTGATATCGGACTAGCGGGAGGGCCAGATACG.

Comments on this clone: The read halts 3 residues ahead of the CDR3 end, with the missing end drawn from the germline J gene. The chain recombines TRBV5-1 with TRBJ2-5; tentative D call: TRBD1 (6 bases). Trimming stripped 4 bases from V and 5 bases from J, with 15 bases between. The germline gives CDR1 SGHRS, CDR2 YFSETQ. The CDR3 length is 14 residues. CDR3 DNA (partial): TGCGCCAGCAGCAATGGACAGTCTTGGGAGACC. This encodes CASSNGQSWET. The full CDR3 protein reads CASSNGQSWETQYF.

As to this clone: The read finishes 3 residues shy of the CDR3 end, and the germline J gene is used to complete it. V gene TRBV4-1 combines with J gene TRBJ2-7; 15 bases are a match to TRBD2. Trimming took 3 bases from V and 4 from J; bases not matched to a gene: 1. This CDR3 contains 15 residues. Germline V gene sequence: CDR1 MGHRA, CDR2 YSYEKL. The sequenced CDR3 bases are TGCGCCAGCAGCCAGGGACTAGCGGGAGGATACGAG. This encodes CASSQGLAGGYE. The full CDR3 is CASSQGLAGGYEQYF.

As concerns this clone: Sequencing ends 3 residues short of the CDR3 end; the germline J gene provides the rest. This rearrangement joins TRBV28 to TRBJ2-3; 7 bases are shared with TRBD2. The CDR3 consists of 17 residues. Germline V CDR1 and CDR2: MDHEN, SYDVKM. J gave up 4 bases and V 4 bases, and 14 bases lay outside the gene matches. CDR3 loop: CASSSPVRLADSDTQYF. The CDR3 DNA, read in part, is TGTGCCAGCAGTTCCCCCGTTCGTCTAGCGGATTCAGATACG.

Regarding this clone: Read data end 3 residues before the CDR3 end; the end is taken from the germline J gene. The chain uses TRBV20-1 and TRBJ2-7; D is ambiguous. V lost 2 bases, J lost 0 bases, and 8 bases lay in between. The CDR3 is 13 amino acids. Germline loops: CDR1 DFQATT, CDR2 SNEGSKA (reference sequence). The CDR3 reads CSARSVLSYEQYF. The part of the CDR3 DNA that was read is TGCAGTGCTAGATCCGTCCTCTCCTACGAG.